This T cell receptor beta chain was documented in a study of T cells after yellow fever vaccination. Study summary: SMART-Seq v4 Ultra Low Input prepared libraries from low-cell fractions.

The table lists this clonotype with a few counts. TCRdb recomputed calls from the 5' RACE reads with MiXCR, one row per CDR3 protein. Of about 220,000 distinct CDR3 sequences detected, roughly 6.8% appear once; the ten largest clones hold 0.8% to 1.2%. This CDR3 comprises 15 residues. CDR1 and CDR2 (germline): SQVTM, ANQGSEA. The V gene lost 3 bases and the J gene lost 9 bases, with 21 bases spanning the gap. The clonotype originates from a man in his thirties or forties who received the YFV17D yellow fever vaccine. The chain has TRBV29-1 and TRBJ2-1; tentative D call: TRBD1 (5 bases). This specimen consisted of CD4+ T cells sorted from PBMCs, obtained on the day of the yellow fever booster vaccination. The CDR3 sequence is CSVDRGSGSNSEQFF. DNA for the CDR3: TGCAGCGTTGATAGGGGCTCGGGCTCTAACAGTGAGCAGTTCTTC.